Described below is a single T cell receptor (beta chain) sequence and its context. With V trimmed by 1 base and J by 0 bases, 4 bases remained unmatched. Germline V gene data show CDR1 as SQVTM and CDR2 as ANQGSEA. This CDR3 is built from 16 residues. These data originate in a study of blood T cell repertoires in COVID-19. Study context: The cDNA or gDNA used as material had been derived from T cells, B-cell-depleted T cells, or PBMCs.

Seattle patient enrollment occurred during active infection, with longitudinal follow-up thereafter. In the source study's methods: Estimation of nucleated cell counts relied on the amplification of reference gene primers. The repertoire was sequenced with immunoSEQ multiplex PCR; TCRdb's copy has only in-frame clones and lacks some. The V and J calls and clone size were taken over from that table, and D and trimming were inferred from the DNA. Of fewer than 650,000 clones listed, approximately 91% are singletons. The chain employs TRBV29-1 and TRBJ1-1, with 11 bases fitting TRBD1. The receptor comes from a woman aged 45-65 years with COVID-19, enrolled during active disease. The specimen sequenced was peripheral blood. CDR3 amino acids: CSVEGRDRGLNTEAFF. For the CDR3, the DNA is TGCAGCGTTGAAGGCCGGGACAGGGGGTTGAACACTGAAGCTTTCTTT.